This entry features one T cell receptor beta chain sequence. What it binds is not known. Profiling relied on immunoSEQ multiplex PCR, and the TCRdb table lists in-frame clones only, not all of them. The sample gives 40,000 to 50,000 clones, over 75% of which show up once; 1.5% to 2% is in the top ten. This entry comes from a study of OX40 agonist ivuxolimab in advanced cancers. Whole-study findings and limits: The study observed clonal expansion of CD4+ and CD8+ blood T cells by week 6 at 0.1 to 3.0 mg/kg.

CDR3 length equals 14 residues. Germline V lookup: CDR1 KGHSH, CDR2 LQKENI. V shed 4 bases and J 4 bases; nucleotides not matched to a gene: 0. The specimen comprised CD4+ or CD8+ T cells sorted from blood, sampled in a trial of the OX40 agonist ivuxolimab. The TCR sequence derives from an adult with an advanced solid tumor such as melanoma, head and neck, liver or kidney cancer. This rearrangement joins TRBV18 to TRBJ2-2; TRBD1 matches 10 bases. CDR3 sequence reads: CASSRQGATGELFF. The CDR3 DNA is TGTGCCAGCTCACGACAGGGGGCCACCGGGGAGCTGTTTTTT. Variable domain in full (rest from reference TRBV18 and TRBJ2-2): NAGVMQNPRHLVRRRGQEARLRCSPMKGHSHVYWYRQLPEEGLKFMVYLQKENIIDESGMPKERFSAEFPKEGPSILRIQQVVRGDSAAYFCASSRQGATGELFFGEGSRLTVL.